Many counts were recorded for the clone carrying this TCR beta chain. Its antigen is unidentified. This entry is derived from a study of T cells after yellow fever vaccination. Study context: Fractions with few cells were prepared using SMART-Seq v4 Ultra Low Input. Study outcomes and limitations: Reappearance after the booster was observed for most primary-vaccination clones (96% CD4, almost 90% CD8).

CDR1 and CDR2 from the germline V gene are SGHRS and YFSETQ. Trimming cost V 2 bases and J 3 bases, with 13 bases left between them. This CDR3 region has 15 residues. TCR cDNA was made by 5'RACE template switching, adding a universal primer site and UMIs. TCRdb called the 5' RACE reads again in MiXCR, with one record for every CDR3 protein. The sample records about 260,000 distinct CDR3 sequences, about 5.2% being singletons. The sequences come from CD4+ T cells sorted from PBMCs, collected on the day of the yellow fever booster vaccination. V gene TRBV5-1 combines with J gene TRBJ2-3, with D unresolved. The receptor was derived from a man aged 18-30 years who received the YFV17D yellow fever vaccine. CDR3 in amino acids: CASSLSSTSTDTQYF. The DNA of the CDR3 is TGCGCCAGCAGCTTATCGTCGACTTCAACAGATACGCAGTATTTT.